This T cell receptor beta chain was identified in a study of metastatic and nonmetastatic thyroid tumors. The study, taken as a whole, reports: According to reports, the diversity of TCR beta was significantly higher in malignant thyroid tumors than in benign nodules, and this held in both blood and tumor samples.

CDR1 is MNHEY, CDR2 SVGEGT, per germline. This CDR3 comprises 16 residues. V dropped 3 bases and J dropped 1 base, with 15 bases sitting between them. TCRdb re-analyzed the PCR reads using MiXCR. Of over 12,000 clones listed, around a quarter are singletons. Every patient was untreated before thyroid surgery. About this clone: Its specificity is not known.

The V gene is TRBV6-2 or TRBV6-3, the J gene TRBJ2-5; D not resolved. Sequences were obtained from tumor tissue. The sequence was collected from a female donor with papillary thyroid cancer or a benign thyroid nodule (not recorded which). Some clones in this sample may be carry-over from other donors' samples. In DNA form, the CDR3 reads TGTGCCAGCAGTTATAATTACGCGCCTCCCCAAGAGACCCAGTACTTC. It specifies CASSYNYAPPQETQYF.